This T cell receptor beta chain emerged from a study of blood T cell repertoires in COVID-19. The repertoire was sequenced with immunoSEQ multiplex PCR; TCRdb's copy has only in-frame clones and lacks some. The sample shows about 29,000 clones, approximately 81% of them seen only once. The CDR3 length is 16 residues. V was shortened by 1 base and J by 2 bases, with 13 bases between the two germline ends. CDR1 and CDR2 (germline): MGHRA, YSYEKL. The genes are TRBV4-1 and TRBJ2-3; D remains ambiguous. This clonotype was sampled from a man at least 80 years old with active COVID-19. The sequenced sample was peripheral blood. CDR3 residues: CASSQGHSSLTDTQYF. For the CDR3, the DNA is TGCGCCAGCAGCCAAGGCCATTCGTCACTCACAGATACGCAGTATTTT.